A single sample gave rise to the 28 T cell receptor beta chains below, sequenced in a study of CXCR3-negative and CXCR3-positive naive CD8 T cells. What these receptors recognize is not known. Broader study findings: Naive cells that were CXCR3-positive had more hydrophobic TRB CDR3s (compared with CXCR3-negative naive cells).

The libraries of TRB cDNA were prepared using 5' RACE with UMI labels. TCRdb re-called the 5' RACE reads; every CDR3 protein appears as one record, without DNA. The repertoire table contains nearly 110,000 distinct CDR3 sequences. Source material: naive CXCR3+ CD8+ T cells from blood. The subset: CD45RO-CCR7+CD27+CD95- naive CD8+ T cells expressing CXCR3 (TNR3+). The source is a human donor in good health. Some clones in this sample may be carry-over from other donors' samples.

The chain links TRBV12-5 to TRBJ2-1. Germline V gene lookup returns CDR1 LGHNT and CDR2 FRNRAP. CDR3 length equals 11 residues. This CDR3 is CASVLLNEQFF.

The V gene is TRBV24-1, the J gene TRBJ2-2. Germline CDR1 is KGHDR and CDR2 is SFDVKD. The CDR3 length is 15 residues. This CDR3 is CATSDTISNTGELFF.

V and J are TRBV7-3 and TRBJ1-1. Germline loops: CDR1 SGHTA, CDR2 FQGTGA. The CDR3 extends over 14 amino acids. This chain's CDR3 is CASSLTGFNTEAFF.

The CDR3 reads CASSPTGYEQYF. This rearrangement joins TRBV7-6 to TRBJ2-7; TCRdb's D call of TRBD1 is untestable without DNA. The length of the CDR3 is 12 residues. From germline, CDR1 is SGHVS and CDR2 FNYEAQ. Complete variable domain (other parts from reference TRBV7-6 and TRBJ2-7): GAGVSQSPRYKVTKRGQDVALRCDPISGHVSLYWYRQALGQGPEFLTYFNYEAQQDKSGLPNDRFSAERPEGSISTLTIQRTEQRDSAMYRCASSPTGYEQYFGPGTRLTVT.

V usage is TRBV5-1 and J usage is TRBJ2-2; with no DNA, the TCRdb D assignment of TRBD1 cannot be verified. The CDR3 has 16 residues. The germline V gene encodes CDR1 SGHRS and CDR2 YFSETQ. The CDR3 spells CASTPSGQGGAGELFF.

The chain uses TRBV12-3 or TRBV12-4 and TRBJ2-2. The CDR3 has 11 amino acids. The CDR3 sequence is CASSDIGELFF.

This rearrangement joins TRBV29-1 to TRBJ2-2; no DNA is available, so the TRBD1 call from TCRdb remains unchecked. Germline loops: CDR1 SQVTM, CDR2 ANQGSEA. CDR3 length: 12 amino acids. The CDR3: CSGTGGTGELFF.

The chain recombines TRBV20-1 with TRBJ2-7; TCRdb reports TRBD2, a call that lacks DNA to check it against. Germline V gene lookup returns CDR1 DFQATT and CDR2 SNEGSKA (reference sequence). CDR3 size: 12 residues. CDR3: CSARLSGYEQYF.

V and J are TRBV7-9 and TRBJ1-2; the D gene TCRdb calls, TRBD1, cannot be checked with no DNA. CDR3 length: 18 amino acids. Germline V lookup: CDR1 SEHNR, CDR2 FQNEAQ (reference sequence). CDR3 loop: CASSLLGVMVGGTDGYTF.

CDR3 in amino acids: CATSRIPGTHYGYTF. V gene TRBV15 combines with J gene TRBJ1-2; TCRdb selects TRBD1, and the lack of DNA leaves this call unchecked. The CDR3 loop spans 15 amino acids. Looked up from germline, CDR1 is LNHNV and CDR2 is YYDKDF (reference sequence).

The J gene is TRBJ2-1, the V gene TRBV6-2 or TRBV6-3; TCRdb designates TRBD1, a call that cannot be tested without DNA. The CDR3 has 18 amino acids. CDR1 and CDR2 from the germline V gene are MNHEY and SVGEGT. CDR3 loop: CASSYLIGGGPHYNEQFF.

This sequence joins TRBV28 and TRBJ1-3. The CDR3 length is 15 residues. Germline V gives CDR1 MDHEN, CDR2 SYDVKM. The CDR3 protein is CASSLSSISGNTIYF.

The V gene is TRBV6-2 or TRBV6-3, the J gene TRBJ2-7; there is no DNA to check the TCRdb D call of TRBD2. CDR1 MNHEY and CDR2 SVGEGT come from the germline V gene. The CDR3 runs to 15 residues. This chain's CDR3 is CASIDPGLRNYEQYF.

This rearrangement joins TRBV9 to TRBJ1-1. The germline V gene encodes CDR1 SGDLS and CDR2 YYNGEE. The CDR3 contains 15 residues. CDR3 amino acids: CASSVSGGQDTEAFF. Variable domain in full (rest from reference TRBV9 and TRBJ1-1): DSGVTQTPKHLITATGQRVTLRCSPRSGDLSVYWYQQSLDQGLQFLIQYYNGEERAKGNILERFSAQQFPDLHSELNLSSLELGDSALYFCASSVSGGQDTEAFFGQGTRLTVV.

The chain links TRBV29-1 to TRBJ2-1; the TRBD1 assignment by TCRdb is unverifiable without DNA. The CDR3 loop spans 15 amino acids. Germline loops: CDR1 SQVTM, CDR2 ANQGSEA. CDR3 protein: CSVDFRDVPYNEQFF.

The chain uses TRBV29-1 and TRBJ1-1. There are 14 residues in the CDR3. CDR1 SQVTM and CDR2 ANQGSEA come from the germline V gene. CDR3 residues: CSVEDPAGASEAFF.

This chain joins TRBV27 and TRBJ2-2; TCRdb proposes TRBD2, but this gene call is untestable without DNA. This CDR3 has 12 amino acids. Germline CDR1 is MNHEY and CDR2 is SMNVEV (reference sequence). The CDR3 reads CASSRGPGELFF.

This chain connects TRBV5-1 to TRBJ2-3; the D call from TCRdb, TRBD2, cannot be confirmed without DNA. The CDR3 length is 16 residues. Germline V gene data show CDR1 as SGHRS and CDR2 as YFSETQ. The CDR3 spells CASSTSSGVSTDTQYF. Full variable domain (missing parts from reference TRBV5-1 and TRBJ2-3): KAGVTQTPRYLIKTRGQQVTLSCSPISGHRSVSWYQQTPGQGLQFLFEYFSETQRNKGNFPGRFSGRQFSNSRSEMNVSTLELGDSALYLCASSTSSGVSTDTQYFGPGTRLTVL.

J is TRBJ2-2 and V is TRBV29-1. This CDR3 is built from 11 residues. In germline, CDR1 is SQVTM, CDR2 ANQGSEA. CDR3 loop: CSVVYTGELFF.

The chain uses TRBV19 and TRBJ1-2; TCRdb outputs TRBD1, but without DNA this stays unchecked. In germline, CDR1 is LNHDA, CDR2 SQIVND (reference sequence). The CDR3 sequence is 15 residues long. CDR3 region: CASSIYPSSNYGYTF.

The genes are TRBV6-5 and TRBJ1-5. The CDR3 runs 14 residues. Germline V gene lookup returns CDR1 MNHEY and CDR2 SVGAGI. The CDR3 region is CASSYLGSNQPQHF.

The chain joins TRBV18 to TRBJ2-3; TCRdb's D call, TRBD2, is unchecked because there is no DNA. The CDR3 loop spans 15 amino acids. Germline CDR1 KGHSH, CDR2 LQKENI. CDR3 residues: CASSPPLAGEDTQYF.

The chain recombines TRBV3-1 with TRBJ2-4; TCRdb outputs TRBD2, but without DNA this stays unchecked. Germline V gene data show CDR1 as LGHDT and CDR2 as YNNKEL (reference sequence). This CDR3 has 15 residues. The chain's CDR3 is CASSQEIAGRNIQYF.

The chain carries TRBV20-1 and TRBJ2-1. This CDR3 is built from 14 residues. The germline V gene has CDR1 DFQATT and CDR2 SNEGSKA (reference sequence). CDR3 loop: CSATTGNSYNEQFF.

The chain carries TRBV7-9 and TRBJ2-7; TCRdb designates TRBD1, a call that cannot be tested without DNA. Germline V CDR1 and CDR2: SEHNR, FQNEAQ (reference sequence). The CDR3 covers 15 residues. CDR3 protein: CASSSICPDSYEQYF.

The V and J genes are TRBV30 and TRBJ2-1. This CDR3 has 13 amino acids. Germline CDR1 and CDR2: GTSNPN and SVGIG (reference sequence). The chain's CDR3 is CAWSVLSAWEQFF.

V is TRBV2 and J is TRBJ2-3. This CDR3 is built from 12 residues. The germline V gene has CDR1 SNHLY and CDR2 FYNNEI. The CDR3 loop is CASSGYGDTQYF. Full variable domain (missing parts from reference TRBV2 and TRBJ2-3): EPEVTQTPSHQVTQMGQEVILRCVPISNHLYFYWYRQILGQKVEFLVSFYNNEISEKSEIFDDQFSVERPDGSNFTLKIRSTKLEDSAMYFCASSGYGDTQYFGPGTRLTVL.

The V call is TRBV12-3 or TRBV12-4, the J call TRBJ2-7. The CDR3 totals 14 residues. CDR3 in amino acids: CASSPRLELYEQYF.